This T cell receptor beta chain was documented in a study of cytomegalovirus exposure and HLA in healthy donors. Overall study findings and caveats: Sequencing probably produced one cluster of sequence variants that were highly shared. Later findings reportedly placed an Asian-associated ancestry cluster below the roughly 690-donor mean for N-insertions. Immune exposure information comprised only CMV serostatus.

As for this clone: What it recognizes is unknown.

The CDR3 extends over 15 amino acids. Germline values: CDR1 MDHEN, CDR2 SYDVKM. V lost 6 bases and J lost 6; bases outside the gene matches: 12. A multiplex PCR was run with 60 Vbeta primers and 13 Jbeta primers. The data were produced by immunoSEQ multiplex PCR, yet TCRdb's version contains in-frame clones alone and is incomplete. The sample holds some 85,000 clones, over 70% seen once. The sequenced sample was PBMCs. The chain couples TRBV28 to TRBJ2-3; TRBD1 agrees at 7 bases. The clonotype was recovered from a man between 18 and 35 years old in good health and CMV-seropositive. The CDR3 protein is CASRPFLRGRDTQYF. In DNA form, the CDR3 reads TGTGCCAGCAGGCCCTTTTTGAGGGGGCGGGATACGCAGTATTTT.